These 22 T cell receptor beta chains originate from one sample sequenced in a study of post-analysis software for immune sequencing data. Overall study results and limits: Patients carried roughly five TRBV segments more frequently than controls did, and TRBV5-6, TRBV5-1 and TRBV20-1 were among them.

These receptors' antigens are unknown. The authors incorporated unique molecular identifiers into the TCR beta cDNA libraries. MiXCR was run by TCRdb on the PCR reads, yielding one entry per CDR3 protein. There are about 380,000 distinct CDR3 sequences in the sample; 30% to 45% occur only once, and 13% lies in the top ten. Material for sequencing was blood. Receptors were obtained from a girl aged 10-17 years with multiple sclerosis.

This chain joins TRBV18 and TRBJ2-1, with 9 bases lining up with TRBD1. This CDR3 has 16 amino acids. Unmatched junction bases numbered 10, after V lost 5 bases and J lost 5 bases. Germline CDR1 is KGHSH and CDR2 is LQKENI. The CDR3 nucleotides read TGTGCCAGCTCATGGGCGGGACAGGGAAACCACAATGAGCAGTTCTTC. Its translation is CASSWAGQGNHNEQFF.

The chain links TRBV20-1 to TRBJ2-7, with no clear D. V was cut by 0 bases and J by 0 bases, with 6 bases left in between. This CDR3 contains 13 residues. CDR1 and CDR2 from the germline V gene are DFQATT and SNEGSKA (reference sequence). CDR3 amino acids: CSARESHSYEQYF. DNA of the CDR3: TGCAGTGCTAGAGAGTCCCACTCCTACGAGCAGTACTTC.

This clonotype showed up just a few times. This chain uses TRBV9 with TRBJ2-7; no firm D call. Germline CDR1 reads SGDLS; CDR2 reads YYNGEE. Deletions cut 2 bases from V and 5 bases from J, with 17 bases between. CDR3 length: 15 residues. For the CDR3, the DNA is TGTGCCAGCAGCGTGAGAGATTCCCAAGGCGACGAGCAGTACTTC. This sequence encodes CASSVRDSQGDEQYF.

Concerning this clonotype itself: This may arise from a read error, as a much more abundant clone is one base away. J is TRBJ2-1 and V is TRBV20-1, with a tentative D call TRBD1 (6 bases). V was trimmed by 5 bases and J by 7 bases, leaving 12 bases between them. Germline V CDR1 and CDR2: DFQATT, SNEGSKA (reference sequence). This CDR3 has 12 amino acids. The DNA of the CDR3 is TGCAGTGCTGGGGGACAAGGGAATGAGCAGTTCTTC. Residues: CSAGGQGNEQFF.

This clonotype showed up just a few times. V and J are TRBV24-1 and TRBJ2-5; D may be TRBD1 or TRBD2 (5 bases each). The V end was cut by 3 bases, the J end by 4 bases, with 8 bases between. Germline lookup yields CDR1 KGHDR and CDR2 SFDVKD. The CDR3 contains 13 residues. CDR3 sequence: CATSDGGRETQYF. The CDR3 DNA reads TGTGCCACCAGTGATGGGGGAAGAGAGACCCAGTACTTC.

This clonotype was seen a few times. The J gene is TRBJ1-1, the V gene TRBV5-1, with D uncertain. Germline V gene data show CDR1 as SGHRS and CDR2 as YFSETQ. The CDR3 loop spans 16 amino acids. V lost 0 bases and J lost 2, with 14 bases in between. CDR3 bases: TGCGCCAGCAGCTTGGCCAGCGTCGGGCGAAACACTGAAGCTTTCTTT. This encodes CASSLASVGRNTEAFF.

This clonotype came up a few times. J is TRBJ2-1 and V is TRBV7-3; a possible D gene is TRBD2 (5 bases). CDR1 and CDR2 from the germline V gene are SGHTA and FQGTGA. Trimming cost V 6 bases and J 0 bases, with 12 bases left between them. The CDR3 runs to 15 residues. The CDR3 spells CASSPTLVSYNEQFF. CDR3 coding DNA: TGTGCCAGCAGTCCAACACTAGTCTCCTACAATGAGCAGTTCTTC. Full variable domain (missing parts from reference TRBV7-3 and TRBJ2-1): GAGVSQTPSNKVTEKGKYVELRCDPISGHTALYWYRQSLGQGPEFLIYFQGTGAADDSGLPNDRFFAVRPEGSVSTLKIQRTERGDSAVYLCASSPTLVSYNEQFFGPGTRLTVL.

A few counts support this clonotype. DNA for the CDR3: TGTGCCAGCAGCTTAGCGGTCGGCAGGGAGGCGACCCAGTACTTC. This codes for CASSLAVGREATQYF. This chain uses TRBV7-9 with TRBJ2-7; maybe TRBD2 (6 bases). The J call is uncertain, as TRBJ2-5 better fits the DNA end. This CDR3 is 15 amino acids long. Germline-derived CDR1 and CDR2 are SEHNR and FQNEAQ (reference sequence).

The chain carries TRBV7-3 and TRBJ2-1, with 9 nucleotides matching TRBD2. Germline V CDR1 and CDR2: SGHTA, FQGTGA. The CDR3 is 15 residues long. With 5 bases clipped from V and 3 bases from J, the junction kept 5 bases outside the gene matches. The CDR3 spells CASSEASGVYNEQFF. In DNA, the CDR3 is TGTGCCAGCAGCGAAGCTAGCGGGGTCTACAATGAGCAGTTCTTC.

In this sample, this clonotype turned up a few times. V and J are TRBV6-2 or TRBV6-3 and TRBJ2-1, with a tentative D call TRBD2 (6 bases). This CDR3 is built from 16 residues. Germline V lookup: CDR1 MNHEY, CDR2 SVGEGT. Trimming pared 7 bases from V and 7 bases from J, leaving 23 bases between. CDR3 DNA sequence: TGTGCCAGCAACATACTAGGGAGCCGGGGGAAGAATGAGCAGTTCTTC. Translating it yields CASNILGSRGKNEQFF.

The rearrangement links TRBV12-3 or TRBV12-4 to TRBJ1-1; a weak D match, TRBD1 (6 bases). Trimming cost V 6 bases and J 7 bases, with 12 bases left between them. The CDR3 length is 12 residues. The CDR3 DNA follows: TGTGCCAGCAGACCTACAGGGCTTGAAGCTTTCTTT. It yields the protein CASRPTGLEAFF.

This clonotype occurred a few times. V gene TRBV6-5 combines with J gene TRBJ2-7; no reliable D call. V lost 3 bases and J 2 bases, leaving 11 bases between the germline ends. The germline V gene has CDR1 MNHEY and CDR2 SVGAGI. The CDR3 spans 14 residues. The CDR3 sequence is CASSYNAGPYEQYF. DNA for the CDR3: TGTGCCAGCAGTTATAACGCCGGTCCCTACGAGCAGTACTTC.

CDR3 sequence reads: CAISERGFGNTEAFF. The CDR3 bases are TGTGCCATCAGTGAAAGGGGGTTCGGGAACACTGAAGCTTTCTTT. The chain links TRBV10-3 to TRBJ1-1; possible D gene TRBD1, 6 bases. CDR1 is ENHRY and CDR2 is SYGVKD in the germline V gene. CDR3 size: 15 residues. V lost 3 bases and J 1 base, leaving 12 bases between the germline ends.

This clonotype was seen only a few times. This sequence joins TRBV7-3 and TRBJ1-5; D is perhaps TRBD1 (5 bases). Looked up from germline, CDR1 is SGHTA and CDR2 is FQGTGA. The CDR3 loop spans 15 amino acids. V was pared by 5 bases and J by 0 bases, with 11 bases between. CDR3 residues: CASSLDGGSNQPQHF. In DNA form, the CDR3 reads TGTGCCAGCAGCCTCGACGGGGGTAGCAATCAGCCCCAGCATTTT.

The CDR3 nucleotides are TGTGCCAGCAGTTTATTTGAACAGTACAAAAACATTCAGTACTTC. It is translated as CASSLFEQYKNIQYF. The V gene is TRBV28, the J gene TRBJ2-4; D gene uncertain. The CDR3 has 15 residues. The V and J ends lost 1 base and 3 bases respectively, with 10 bases between them. Looked up from germline, CDR1 is MDHEN and CDR2 is SYDVKM.

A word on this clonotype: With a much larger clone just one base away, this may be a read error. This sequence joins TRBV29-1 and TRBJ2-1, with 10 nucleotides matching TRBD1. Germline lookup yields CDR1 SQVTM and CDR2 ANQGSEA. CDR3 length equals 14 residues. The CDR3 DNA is TGCAGCGTTGTGGGACAGGGGCGGCTCAATGAGCAGTCCTTC. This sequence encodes CSVVGQGRLNEQSF.

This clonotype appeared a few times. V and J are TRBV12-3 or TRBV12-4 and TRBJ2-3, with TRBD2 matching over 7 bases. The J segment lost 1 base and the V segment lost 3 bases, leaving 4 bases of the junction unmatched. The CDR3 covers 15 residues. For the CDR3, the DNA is TGTGCCAGCAGTTTGGCGGGGGTTCGCACAGATACGCAGTATTTT. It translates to CASSLAGVRTDTQYF.

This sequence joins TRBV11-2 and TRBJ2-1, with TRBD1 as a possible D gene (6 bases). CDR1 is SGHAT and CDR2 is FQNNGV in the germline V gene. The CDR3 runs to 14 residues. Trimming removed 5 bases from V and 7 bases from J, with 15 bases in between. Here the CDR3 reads CASSPHLGQNEQFF. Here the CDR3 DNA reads TGTGCCAGCAGCCCCCACCTAGGACAGAATGAGCAGTTCTTC.

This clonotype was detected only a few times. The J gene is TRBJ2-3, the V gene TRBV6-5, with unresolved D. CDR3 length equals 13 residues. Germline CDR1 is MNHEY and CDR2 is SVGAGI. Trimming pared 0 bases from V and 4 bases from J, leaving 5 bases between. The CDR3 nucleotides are TGTGCCAGCAGTTACTCTCCATCAGATACGCAGTATTTT. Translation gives CASSYSPSDTQYF.

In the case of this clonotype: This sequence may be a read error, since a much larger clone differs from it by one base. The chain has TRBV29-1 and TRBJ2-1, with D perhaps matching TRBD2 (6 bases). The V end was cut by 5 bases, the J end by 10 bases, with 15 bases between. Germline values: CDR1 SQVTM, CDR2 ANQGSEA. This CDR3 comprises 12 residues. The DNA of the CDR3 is TGCAGCGTTCATGGGGGGAGCGGCGAGCAGTTCTTC. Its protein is CSVHGGSGEQFF.

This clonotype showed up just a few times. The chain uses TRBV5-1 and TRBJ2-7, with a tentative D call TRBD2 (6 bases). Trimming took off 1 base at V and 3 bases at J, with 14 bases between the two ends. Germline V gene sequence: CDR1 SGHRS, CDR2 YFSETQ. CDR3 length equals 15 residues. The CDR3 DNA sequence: TGCGCCAGCAGCTTGTATGGGGGGACCCTCTACGAGCAGTACTTC. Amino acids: CASSLYGGTLYEQYF.

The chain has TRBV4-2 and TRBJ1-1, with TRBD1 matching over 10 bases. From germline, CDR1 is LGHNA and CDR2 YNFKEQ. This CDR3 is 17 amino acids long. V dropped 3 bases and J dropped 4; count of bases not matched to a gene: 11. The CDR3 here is CASSQMISGTGATEAFF. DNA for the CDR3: TGTGCCAGCAGCCAGATGATTTCCGGGACAGGGGCCACTGAAGCTTTCTTT.